Each of the 24 T cell receptor beta chains below was sequenced from the same sample in a study. TCRdb analysed the 5' RACE reads with MiXCR anew, one entry per CDR3 protein. This sample has approximately 60,000 distinct CDR3 sequences, with more than 20% found just once. Tregs were sorted as CD4+CD25+CD127-/low cells. Sequencing was carried out using tumor-infiltrating Tregs sorted from the breast tumor. The receptor source for this set is a female donor with breast cancer.

This clonotype was counted many times. The CDR3 is CASSLDLNEQFF. In DNA, the CDR3 is TGCGCCAGCAGCTTGGACCTCAATGAGCAGTTCTTC. The rearrangement uses TRBV5-1 and TRBJ2-1, with D uncertain. There are 12 residues in the CDR3. Deletions cut 0 bases from V and 6 bases from J, with 4 bases between. Germline-derived CDR1 and CDR2 are SGHRS and YFSETQ.

As concerns this clonotype: This may be a read error: a much more frequent sequence differs by one nucleotide. J is TRBJ1-1 and V is TRBV6-2 or TRBV6-3, with unresolved D. The CDR3 runs to 15 residues. Germline lookup yields CDR1 MNHEY and CDR2 SVGEGT. V lost 6 bases and J lost 4, with 18 bases in between. DNA for the CDR3: TGTGCCAGCAGGCCGATAGAGCAAATGAGCACTGAAGCTTTCTTT. Encoded protein: CASRPIEQMSTEAFF.

Only one count was recorded for this clonotype. This chain connects TRBV4-2 to TRBJ2-7; TRBD2 agrees at 9 bases. V lost 3 bases, J lost 6 bases, and 12 bases stayed unmatched. The CDR3 sequence is 16 residues long. Germline CDR1 and CDR2: LGHNA and YNFKEQ. Here the CDR3 reads CASSQAAGGGAAEQYF. CDR3 DNA: TGTGCCAGCAGCCAGGCCGCGGGCGGGGGGGCGGCCGAGCAGTACTTC.

This sequence joins TRBV24-1 and TRBJ2-3; weak D call: TRBD2 (5 bases). Germline V lookup: CDR1 KGHDR, CDR2 SFDVKD. This CDR3 comprises 18 residues. V lost 10 bases, J lost 0 bases, and 25 bases lay in between. DNA of the CDR3: TGTGCCACAGGAGGTTCGCCGGGCCAGTGGACTAGCACAGATACGCAGTATTTT. Amino acids: CATGGSPGQWTSTDTQYF.

This clonotype was picked up a small number of times. V usage is TRBV7-6 and J usage is TRBJ2-3; the match to TRBD2 covers 7 bases. V was clipped by 2 bases and J by 0 bases; unmatched bases: 5. Germline CDR1 reads SGHVS; CDR2 reads FNYEAQ. The CDR3 runs 16 residues. As DNA, the CDR3 is TGTGCCAGCAGCTTAAGGCTAGCGGCTAGCACAGATACGCAGTATTTT. It specifies CASSLRLAASTDTQYF.

This clonotype has a handful of counts. The chain recombines TRBV7-2 with TRBJ2-6; no clear D gene. The V and J ends lost 1 base and 0 bases respectively, with 10 bases between them. CDR3 length: 17 residues. Germline CDR1 and CDR2: SGHTA and FQGNSA. The CDR3 loop is CASSLVPPGSGANVLTF. CDR3 nucleotides: TGTGCCAGCAGCTTAGTTCCACCCGGCTCTGGGGCCAACGTCCTGACTTTC.

This clonotype appeared many times. V gene TRBV5-1 combines with J gene TRBJ1-5; D gene uncertain. Germline CDR1 SGHRS, CDR2 YFSETQ. CDR3 size: 15 residues. Trimming shortened V by 4 bases and J by 2 bases, and 13 bases separated the two germline ends. The DNA of the CDR3 is TGCGCCAGCAGCCCCGACGGATCCCGCAATCAGCCCCAGCATTTT. Translation: CASSPDGSRNQPQHF.

This clonotype was counted at least ten times. The CDR3 DNA reads TGTGCCAGCAGCGTAGAGCCCTCCCGTAACCAGTACTTC. Its protein is CASSVEPSRNQYF. V and J are TRBV9 and TRBJ2-5; the D is unclear. The germline gives CDR1 SGDLS, CDR2 YYNGEE. Trimming took 0 bases from V and 10 from J, leaving 13 bases between them. This CDR3 contains 13 residues.

This clonotype showed up just a few times. V usage is TRBV5-1 and J usage is TRBJ2-5, with a weak D call TRBD1 (5 bases). Germline V gene data show CDR1 as SGHRS and CDR2 as YFSETQ. This CDR3 is 15 amino acids long. Trimming took 0 bases from V and 4 from J, leaving 13 bases between them. In nucleotides, the CDR3 is TGCGCCAGCAGCTTGGGGGGCCAGTTCGGAGAGACCCAGTACTTC. Encoded protein: CASSLGGQFGETQYF.

The V gene is TRBV5-1, the J gene TRBJ2-1, with 10 bases identical to TRBD1. Germline CDR1 reads SGHRS; CDR2 reads YFSETQ. This CDR3 region has 14 residues. V lost 4 bases and J lost 6; bases outside the gene matches: 4. As DNA, the CDR3 is TGCGCCAGCAGCCACGGGACAGGGGTCAATGAGCAGTTCTTC. Protein: CASSHGTGVNEQFF.

In its sample, this clonotype was seen a few times. This chain uses TRBV10-3 with TRBJ1-5; 8 bases are a match to TRBD1. Germline loops: CDR1 ENHRY, CDR2 SYGVKD. This CDR3 comprises 16 residues. The ends lost 0 bases at V and 5 bases at J; junction bases unmatched: 6. CDR3 loop: CAISESVGQGDQPQHF. CDR3 in DNA: TGTGCCATCAGTGAGTCAGTAGGACAGGGAGATCAGCCCCAGCATTTT.

The V gene is TRBV6-1, the J gene TRBJ2-2, with D tentatively TRBD1 (5 bases). The CDR3 is 14 amino acids. Germline-derived CDR1 and CDR2 are MNHNS and SASEGT. V was clipped by 2 bases and J by 2 bases, with 6 bases between them. The CDR3 sequence: CASSEQGNTGELFF. CDR3 sequence (DNA): TGTGCCAGCAGTGAACAGGGTAACACCGGGGAGCTGTTTTTT.

This clonotype was detected many times. The V call is TRBV5-1, the J call TRBJ1-2; 10 nucleotides match TRBD1. Unmatched junction bases numbered 3, after V lost 0 bases and J lost 10 bases. CDR1 SGHRS and CDR2 YFSETQ come from the germline V gene. This CDR3 is 13 amino acids long. Written as DNA, the CDR3 is TGCGCCAGCAGCTTGGGGGACAGGGGCGTCTACACCTTC. It specifies CASSLGDRGVYTF.

V gene TRBV28 combines with J gene TRBJ2-6; no firm D call. This CDR3 comprises 16 residues. V lost 7 bases to trimming and J lost 1 base, with 14 bases between them. CDR1 is MDHEN and CDR2 is SYDVKM in the germline V gene. In DNA, the CDR3 is TGTGCCAGCAAACCTTTTCGGAGATCTGGGGCCAACGTCCTGACTTTC. It encodes CASKPFRRSGANVLTF.

The V and J genes are TRBV2 and TRBJ2-2; TRBD1 might be the D (5 bases). V was trimmed by 6 bases and J by 7 bases, leaving 12 bases between them. The length of the CDR3 is 13 residues. Germline V gene data show CDR1 as SNHLY and CDR2 as FYNNEI. The CDR3 loop is CASSLGQGGELFF. The CDR3 nucleotides read TGTGCCAGCAGCCTAGGGCAGGGCGGGGAGCTGTTTTTT.

This clonotype occurred a few times. The chain carries TRBV5-1 and TRBJ2-1, with D possibly matching TRBD1 (7 bases). V was cut by 6 bases and J by 5 bases, with 15 bases left in between. CDR3 length: 14 amino acids. Germline assignment: CDR1 SGHRS and CDR2 YFSETQ. CDR3 sequence: CASTQGGVHNEQFF. CDR3 DNA sequence: TGCGCCAGCACCCAGGGGGGTGTGCACAATGAGCAGTTCTTC.

The chain is built from TRBV4-2 and TRBJ1-3; no clear D gene. CDR1 and CDR2 from the germline V gene are LGHNA and YNFKEQ. Trimming stripped 1 base from V and 6 bases from J, with 13 bases between. CDR3 length equals 15 residues. The CDR3 DNA reads as TGTGCCAGCAGCCAAGCGGGATCACCACCAAACACCATATATTTT. Its protein is CASSQAGSPPNTIYF.

Ten or more counts support this clonotype. The chain carries TRBV20-1 and TRBJ1-1; D is undetermined. Germline CDR1 DFQATT, CDR2 SNEGSKA (reference sequence). Trimming left V 6 bases short and J 1 base short, with 9 bases between. CDR3 size: 12 residues. CDR3 protein: CSALDTNTEAFF. CDR3 DNA: TGCAGTGCCCTCGACACGAACACTGAAGCTTTCTTT.

This clonotype was observed at least ten times. The chain carries TRBV12-3 or TRBV12-4 and TRBJ1-2; 10 bases match TRBD1. V trimming: 6 bases; J trimming: 7 bases; junction bases outside the gene matches: 5. The CDR3 loop spans 13 amino acids. CDR3 nucleotide sequence: TGTGCCAGCAGGACGGGGACAGGGGCTGGCTACACCTTC. Its translation is CASRTGTGAGYTF.

This chain links TRBV24-1 with TRBJ1-6; D is perhaps TRBD1 (5 bases). V lost 5 bases to trimming and J lost 7 bases, with 26 bases between them. The CDR3 has 19 residues. Germline V gene data show CDR1 as KGHDR and CDR2 as SFDVKD. The CDR3 region is CATSVKRGHGRRPNSPLHF. The CDR3 region has the DNA TGTGCCACCAGTGTCAAACGCGGACACGGCCGGAGACCGAATTCACCCCTCCACTTT.

This clonotype was counted only a few times. The chain has TRBV29-1 and TRBJ1-2; D not certain. V was clipped by 3 bases and J by 5 bases, with 7 bases between them. The germline V gene encodes CDR1 SQVTM and CDR2 ANQGSEA. CDR3 size: 11 residues. The CDR3 DNA follows: TGCAGCGTTGACGGGATTTATGGCTACACCTTC. It translates to CSVDGIYGYTF.

This clonotype was seen a few times. The chain couples TRBV3-1 to TRBJ1-5, with 7 bases that match TRBD1. CDR1 LGHDT and CDR2 YNNKEL come from the germline V gene (reference sequence). V trimming: 5 bases; J trimming: 7 bases; junction bases outside the gene matches: 8. The length of the CDR3 is 14 residues. This chain's CDR3 is CASSIGGGEQPQHF. DNA for the CDR3: TGTGCCAGCAGCATAGGGGGCGGGGAGCAGCCCCAGCATTTT.

This clonotype was recorded a few times. The chain joins TRBV9 to TRBJ1-4; TRBD1 is a possible D gene (6 bases). Looked up from germline, CDR1 is SGDLS and CDR2 is YYNGEE. This CDR3 region has 14 residues. V was cut by 2 bases and J by 11 bases, with 16 bases left in between. CDR3 amino acids: CASSVGDTQGKLFF. The CDR3 DNA reads as TGTGCCAGCAGCGTGGGGGACACCCAGGGGAAACTGTTTTTT.

The V call is TRBV10-2, the J call TRBJ1-2; D is unclear. Trimming took 3 bases from V and 0 from J, leaving 2 bases between them. The length of the CDR3 is 12 residues. Germline V gene data show CDR1 as WSHSY and CDR2 as SAAADI. The CDR3 DNA reads as TGCGCCAGCAGTGAAGCTAACTATGGCTACACCTTC. The encoded protein is CASSEANYGYTF.